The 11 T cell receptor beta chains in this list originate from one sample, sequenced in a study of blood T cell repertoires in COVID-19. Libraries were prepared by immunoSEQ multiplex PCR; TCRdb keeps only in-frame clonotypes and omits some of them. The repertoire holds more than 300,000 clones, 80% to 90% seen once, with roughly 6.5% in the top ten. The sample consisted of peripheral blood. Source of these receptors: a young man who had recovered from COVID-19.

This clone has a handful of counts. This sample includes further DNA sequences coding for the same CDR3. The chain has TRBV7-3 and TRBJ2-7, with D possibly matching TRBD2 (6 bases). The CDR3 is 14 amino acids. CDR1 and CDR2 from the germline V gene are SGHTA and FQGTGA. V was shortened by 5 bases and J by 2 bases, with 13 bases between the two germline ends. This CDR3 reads CASSPQGGTYEQYF. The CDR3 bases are TGTGCCAGCAGCCCCCAAGGAGGGACCTACGAGCAGTACTTC. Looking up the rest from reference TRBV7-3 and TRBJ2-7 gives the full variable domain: GAGVSQTPSNKVTEKGKYVELRCDPISGHTALYWYRQSLGQGPEFLIYFQGTGAADDSGLPNDRFFAVRPEGSVSTLKIQRTERGDSAVYLCASSPQGGTYEQYFGPGTRLTVT.

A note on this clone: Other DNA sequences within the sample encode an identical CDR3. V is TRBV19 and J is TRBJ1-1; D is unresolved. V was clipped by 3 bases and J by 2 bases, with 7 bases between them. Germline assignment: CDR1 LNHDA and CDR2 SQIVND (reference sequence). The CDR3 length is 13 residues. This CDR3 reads CASSINSNTEAFF. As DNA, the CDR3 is TGTGCCAGTAGTATCAACAGTAACACTGAAGCTTTCTTT.

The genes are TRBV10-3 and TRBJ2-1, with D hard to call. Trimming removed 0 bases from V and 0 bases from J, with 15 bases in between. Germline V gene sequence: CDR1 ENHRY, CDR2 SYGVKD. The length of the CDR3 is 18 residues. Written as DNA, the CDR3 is TGTGCCATCAGTGAGTCATCGGTTTTAAGTAGCTCCTACAATGAGCAGTTCTTC. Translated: CAISESSVLSSSYNEQFF.

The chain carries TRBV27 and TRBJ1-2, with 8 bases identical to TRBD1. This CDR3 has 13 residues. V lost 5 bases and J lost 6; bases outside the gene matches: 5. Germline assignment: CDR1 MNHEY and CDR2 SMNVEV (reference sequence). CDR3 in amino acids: CASSPRQGNGYTF. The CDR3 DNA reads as TGTGCCAGCAGTCCCCGACAGGGGAATGGCTACACCTTC.

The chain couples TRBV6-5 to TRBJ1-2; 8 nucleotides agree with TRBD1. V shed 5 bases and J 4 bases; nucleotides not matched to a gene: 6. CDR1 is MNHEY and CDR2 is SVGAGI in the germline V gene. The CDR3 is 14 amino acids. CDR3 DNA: TGTGCCAGCAGTCAGGACAGGGCTCCCTATGGCTACACCTTC. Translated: CASSQDRAPYGYTF.

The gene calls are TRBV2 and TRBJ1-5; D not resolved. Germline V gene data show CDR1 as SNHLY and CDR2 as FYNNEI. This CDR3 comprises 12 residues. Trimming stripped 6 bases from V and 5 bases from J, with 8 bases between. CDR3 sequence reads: CASREFDQPQHF. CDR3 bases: TGTGCCAGCAGAGAATTCGATCAGCCCCAGCATTTT.

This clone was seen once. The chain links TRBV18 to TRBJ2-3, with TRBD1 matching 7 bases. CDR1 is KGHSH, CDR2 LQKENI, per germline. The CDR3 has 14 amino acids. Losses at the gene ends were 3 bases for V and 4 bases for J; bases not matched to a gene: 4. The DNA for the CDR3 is TGTGCCAGCTCACCGAGACAGGGACCAGATACGCAGTATTTT. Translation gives CASSPRQGPDTQYF. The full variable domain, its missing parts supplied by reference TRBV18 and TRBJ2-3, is NAGVMQNPRHLVRRRGQEARLRCSPMKGHSHVYWYRQLPEEGLKFMVYLQKENIIDESGMPKERFSAEFPKEGPSILRIQQVVRGDSAAYFCASSPRQGPDTQYFGPGTRLTVL.

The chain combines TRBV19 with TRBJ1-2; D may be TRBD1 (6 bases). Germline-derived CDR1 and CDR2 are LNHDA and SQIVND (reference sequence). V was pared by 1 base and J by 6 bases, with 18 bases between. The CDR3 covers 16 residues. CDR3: CASSIGFGRTVNGYTF. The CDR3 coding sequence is TGTGCCAGTAGTATAGGTTTCGGGCGGACAGTGAATGGCTACACCTTC.

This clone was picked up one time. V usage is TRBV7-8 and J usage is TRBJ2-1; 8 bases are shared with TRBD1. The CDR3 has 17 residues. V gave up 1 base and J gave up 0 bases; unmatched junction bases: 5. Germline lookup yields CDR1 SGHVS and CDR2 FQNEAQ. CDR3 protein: CASSLGGQGASYNEQFF. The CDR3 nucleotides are TGTGCCAGCAGCTTAGGAGGGCAGGGGGCCTCCTACAATGAGCAGTTCTTC.

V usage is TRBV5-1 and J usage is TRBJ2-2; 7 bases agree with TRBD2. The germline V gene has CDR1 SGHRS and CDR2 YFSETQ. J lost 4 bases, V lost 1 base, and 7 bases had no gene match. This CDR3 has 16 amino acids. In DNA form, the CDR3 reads TGCGCCAGCAGCTTGAGTCTGGGGAGGGGCACCGGGGAGCTGTTTTTT. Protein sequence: CASSLSLGRGTGELFF.

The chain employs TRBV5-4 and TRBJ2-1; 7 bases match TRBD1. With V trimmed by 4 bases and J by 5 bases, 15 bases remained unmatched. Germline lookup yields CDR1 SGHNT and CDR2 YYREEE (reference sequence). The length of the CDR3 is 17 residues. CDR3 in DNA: TGTGCCAGCAGCATACCAGTGGAGACAGGGACCGACAATGAGCAGTTCTTC. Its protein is CASSIPVETGTDNEQFF. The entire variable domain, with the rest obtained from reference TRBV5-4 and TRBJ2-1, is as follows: ETGVTQSPTHLIKTRGQQVTLRCSSQSGHNTVSWYQQALGQGPQFIFQYYREEENGRGNFPPRFSGLQFPNYSSELNVNALELDDSALYLCASSIPVETGTDNEQFFGPGTRLTVL.